A single sample is the source of the 18 T cell receptor beta chains below, sequenced in a study of blood T cell repertoires in COVID-19. The table came from immunoSEQ multiplex PCR; TCRdb's copy has only in-frame clones and leaves some out. Altogether around 200,000 clones are present, approximately 87% being singletons, with the ten largest covering around 1%. Sample: peripheral blood. These receptors came from a woman under 30 who had recovered from COVID-19.

The chain links TRBV18 to TRBJ1-3; D possibly corresponds to TRBD1 (5 bases). V was clipped by 4 bases and J by 1 base, with 14 bases between them. CDR1 and CDR2 (germline): KGHSH, LQKENI. The CDR3 length is 16 residues. CDR3 nucleotides: TGTGCCAGCTCACTGGCTAGGGGCCATTCTGGAAACACCATATATTTT. It specifies CASSLARGHSGNTIYF.

The V call is TRBV27, the J call TRBJ2-1; 8 nucleotides line up with TRBD2. This CDR3 is built from 14 residues. Losses at the gene ends were 5 bases for V and 7 bases for J; bases not matched to a gene: 7. Germline CDR1 MNHEY, CDR2 SMNVEV (reference sequence). The CDR3 region has the DNA TGTGCCAGCAGTCGGGAGGGCCTCGGGAATGAGCAGTTCTTC. Translating it yields CASSREGLGNEQFF.

This clone was seen just once. The chain has TRBV7-8 and TRBJ2-1, with 9 bases aligning to TRBD2. The V and J ends lost 2 bases and 8 bases, in that order; junction bases with no gene match: 7. Germline V CDR1 and CDR2: SGHVS, FQNEAQ. This CDR3 has 15 amino acids. This CDR3 is CASSLLAGVVDEQFF. CDR3 DNA: TGTGCCAGCAGCTTATTAGCGGGAGTTGTGGATGAGCAGTTCTTC.

The V gene is TRBV19, the J gene TRBJ2-7; 7 bases fit TRBD2. Losses at the gene ends were 2 bases for V and 6 bases for J; bases not matched to a gene: 4. Germline V gene sequence: CDR1 LNHDA, CDR2 SQIVND (reference sequence). This CDR3 comprises 13 residues. The CDR3 nucleotides are TGTGCCAGTAGTATACTAGCGGCGAGCGAGCAGTACTTC. It codes for CASSILAASEQYF.

The chain combines TRBV11-3 with TRBJ1-1; 9 bases are shared with TRBD1. This CDR3 spans 14 amino acids. The V gene end was trimmed by 3 bases and the J gene end by 6 bases; junction bases not matched to a gene: 5. Germline lookup yields CDR1 SGHNT and CDR2 YENEEA. The CDR3, as DNA: TGTGCCAGCAGCTTGGGGACAGGGAGCCCTGAAGCTTTCTTT. It is translated as CASSLGTGSPEAFF.

The chain has TRBV9 and TRBJ2-5; TRBD1 is a possible D gene (5 bases). Germline V gives CDR1 SGDLS, CDR2 YYNGEE. The V end lost 0 bases, the J end lost 5 bases, and 11 bases lay between the germline ends. The CDR3 loop spans 14 amino acids. The CDR3 DNA sequence: TGTGCCAGCAGCGTAGGGGGCAGGGTGGAGACCCAGTACTTC. This sequence encodes CASSVGGRVETQYF.

The rearrangement links TRBV6-5 to TRBJ1-2; D may be TRBD1 (6 bases). This CDR3 region has 13 residues. Per the germline V gene, CDR1 is MNHEY and CDR2 is SVGAGI. V was trimmed by 6 bases and J by 9 bases, leaving 17 bases between them. CDR3 amino acids: CASRLRTDQRYTF. The CDR3 DNA reads as TGTGCCAGCAGACTGCGGACAGATCAGCGCTACACCTTC.

The rearrangement joins TRBV19 to TRBJ1-1; D is perhaps TRBD1 (6 bases). Germline assignment: CDR1 LNHDA and CDR2 SQIVND (reference sequence). V was trimmed by 6 bases and J by 1 base, leaving 12 bases between them. The CDR3 consists of 14 residues. In DNA, the CDR3 is TGTGCCAGTAGCCAGGGGTACGGGAACACTGAAGCTTTCTTT. This gives the protein CASSQGYGNTEAFF.

The chain employs TRBV2 and TRBJ2-2, with TRBD1 as a possible D gene (6 bases). V was cut by 6 bases and J by 7 bases, with 15 bases left in between. The CDR3 contains 14 residues. Per the germline V gene, CDR1 is SNHLY and CDR2 is FYNNEI. This chain's CDR3 is CASSVLAGVGELFF. CDR3 in DNA: TGTGCCAGCAGCGTCCTCGCAGGGGTCGGGGAGCTGTTTTTT.

This chain connects TRBV7-2 to TRBJ2-3; D is perhaps TRBD2 (5 bases). V dropped 1 base and J dropped 3 bases, with 11 bases sitting between them. This CDR3 has 15 amino acids. Germline values: CDR1 SGHTA, CDR2 FQGNSA. This chain's CDR3 is CASSLEGGRTDTQYF. CDR3 sequence (DNA): TGTGCCAGCAGCTTAGAAGGTGGGAGAACAGATACGCAGTATTTT.

The chain joins TRBV6-4 to TRBJ2-6; 9 nucleotides align to TRBD1. Trimming at V came to 5 bases and at J to 1 base, leaving 3 bases not matched to a gene. The length of the CDR3 is 16 residues. The germline CDR1 and CDR2 sequences are MRHNA and SNTAGT. In nucleotides, the CDR3 is TGTGCCAGCAGTACCGGGACAGGGTCTGGGGCCAACGTCCTGACTTTC. Residues: CASSTGTGSGANVLTF.

CDR3 in amino acids: CASSYGGSMDTGELFF. Here the CDR3 DNA reads TGTGCCAGCAGTTACGGCGGGAGTATGGACACCGGGGAGCTGTTTTTT. The V gene is TRBV6-6, the J gene TRBJ2-2, with 7 bases lining up with TRBD2. Germline V gives CDR1 MNHNY, CDR2 SVGAGI (reference sequence). CDR3 length: 16 amino acids. The V segment lost 2 bases and the J segment 3 bases; nucleotides outside the gene matches: 6.

The V gene is TRBV29-1, the J gene TRBJ2-2; unclear D gene. The length of the CDR3 is 14 residues. Trimming pared 3 bases from V and 4 bases from J, leaving 12 bases between. Germline V lookup: CDR1 SQVTM, CDR2 ANQGSEA. CDR3 loop: CSVDPDPGTGELFF. The CDR3 DNA follows: TGCAGCGTTGACCCTGACCCGGGCACCGGGGAGCTGTTTTTT.

The V call is TRBV7-2, the J call TRBJ2-1, with 8 bases aligning to TRBD2. V shed 5 bases, J shed 2 bases, and the junction held 11 bases outside the gene matches. CDR1 is SGHTA, CDR2 FQGNSA, per germline. The CDR3 sequence is 17 residues long. The CDR3 sequence: CASSPGLAQNPYNEQFF. As DNA, the CDR3 is TGTGCCAGCAGCCCAGGACTAGCCCAAAACCCCTACAATGAGCAGTTCTTC.

The chain has TRBV7-2 and TRBJ1-1; tentatively, D is TRBD1 (6 bases). Trimming took off 3 bases at V and 4 bases at J, with 12 bases between the two ends. The CDR3 contains 14 residues. The germline V gene has CDR1 SGHTA and CDR2 FQGNSA. CDR3 nucleotide sequence: TGTGCCAGCAGCTTGTTAGGGGGGGGCACTGAAGCTTTCTTT. It yields the protein CASSLLGGGTEAFF.

The rearrangement links TRBV9 to TRBJ2-7; a possible D gene is TRBD1 (5 bases). The V and J ends lost 1 base and 3 bases respectively, with 11 bases between them. This CDR3 is built from 14 residues. Germline V gene sequence: CDR1 SGDLS, CDR2 YYNGEE. In nucleotides, the CDR3 is TGTGCCAGCAGCGTACAGGGCAATGACTACGAGCAGTACTTC. It specifies CASSVQGNDYEQYF.

The V gene is TRBV9, the J gene TRBJ1-2, with D perhaps matching TRBD1 (5 bases). Per the germline V gene, CDR1 is SGDLS and CDR2 is YYNGEE. V was trimmed by 1 base and J by 5 bases, leaving 9 bases between them. There are 13 residues in the CDR3. In DNA form, the CDR3 reads TGTGCCAGCAGCGTATCGGGACTTTATGGCTACACCTTC. As protein: CASSVSGLYGYTF.

The chain has TRBV5-1 and TRBJ1-4; a possible D gene is TRBD1 (5 bases). The CDR3 spans 15 residues. Trimming cost V 4 bases and J 4 bases, with 14 bases left between them. Per the germline V gene, CDR1 is SGHRS and CDR2 is YFSETQ. CDR3 protein: CASSVGQGNNEKLFF. CDR3 coding DNA: TGCGCCAGCAGCGTCGGGCAGGGAAATAATGAAAAACTGTTTTTT.